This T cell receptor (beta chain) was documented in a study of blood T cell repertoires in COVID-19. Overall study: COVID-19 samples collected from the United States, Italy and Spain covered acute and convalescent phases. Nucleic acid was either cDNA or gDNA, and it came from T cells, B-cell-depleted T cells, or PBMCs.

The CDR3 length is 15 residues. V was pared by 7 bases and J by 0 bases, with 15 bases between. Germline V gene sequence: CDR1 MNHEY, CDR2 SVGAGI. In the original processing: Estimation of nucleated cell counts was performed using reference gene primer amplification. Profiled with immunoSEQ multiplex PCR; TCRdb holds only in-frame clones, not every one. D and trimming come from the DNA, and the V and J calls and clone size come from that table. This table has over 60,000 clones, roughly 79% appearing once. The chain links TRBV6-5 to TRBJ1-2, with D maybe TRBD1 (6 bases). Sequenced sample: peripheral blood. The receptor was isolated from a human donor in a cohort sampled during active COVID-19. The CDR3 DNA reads TGTGCCAGCACACTAGACAGGCAGGCTAACTATGGCTACACCTTC. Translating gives CASTLDRQANYGYTF.